This T cell receptor beta chain was identified in a study of CD8+ T cells in alopecia areata (dated by TCRdb to 2016 to 2019). Study-wide context: The treated patients took part in an open-label pilot trial in which moderate-to-severe alopecia areata was treated with oral tofacitinib at 5 to 10 mg twice daily. Tofacitinib was administered for 6 to 18 months, and 6 months of follow-up off drug were then conducted to assess delayed response and recurrence. RNA was obtained with the PAXgene miRNA kit for fixed scalp, the miRNeasy kit for PBMCs, and the RNeasy kit for mouse skin. High-throughput TCRbeta sequencing was used to examine T cell clonal expansion in alopecia areata in both the C3H/HeJ mouse model and human patients. Scalp clonality was compared across normal scalp (n=4), patchy alopecia areata scalp (n=8), and alopecia totalis/universalis scalp (n=8). immunoSEQ multiplex PCR using 35 Vbeta forward primers and 13 Jbeta reverse primers was used to amplify TCRbeta CDR3 regions. Scalp tissue and sorted CD4+ and CD8+ peripheral blood T cells from patchy and totalis/universalis alopecia areata patients and from healthy controls were covered by human TCRbeta sequencing. Patients on tofacitinib were biopsied at baseline and after 4 and 24 weeks of treatment, and several of the patients also had a later scalp biopsy.

Receptors were amplified or captured by the immunoSEQ multiplex PCR assay. To provide template for TCR sequencing, every sample had RNA extracted and reverse transcribed into cDNA. First-strand cDNA was synthesized using SuperScript III with a 2:1 mix of oligo-dT and random hexamers. A synthetic immune receptor repertoire was used to gauge amplification bias, and whatever bias remained was removed computationally. The authors' pipeline ran thus. Raw reads were preprocessed to remove errors, and CDR3 was defined by IMGT conventions from the conserved cysteine to phenylalanine. Clonality was computed by normalizing Shannon entropy by log2 of the number of productive unique TCRs and subtracting the result from 1. CD4 or CD8 identity of scalp clones was inferred by cross-referencing scalp TCRbeta sequences with sorted blood CD4 and CD8 repertoires. The source is immuneACCESS, and TCRdb retained only in-frame sequences with V and J called. Part of the clones is not carried over; for the studies checked, unresolved V genes explain less than half of this, and the remainder is unexplained. The DNA gave D and trimming, while V, J and clone size come from that table. This sample lists about 150,000 clones; around half were detected once. The ten largest clonotypes hold just under 20% of the sample.

The sample's time point label, decoded: baseline before oral tofacitinib. Lesional scalp punch biopsies and peripheral blood were collected from alopecia areata patients. After PBMCs were isolated by density centrifugation and stained for CD3, CD4 and CD8, a FACSAria was used to sort CD4+ and CD8+ T cells. The V and J ends are trimmed by 0 bases and 7 bases, leaving 10 bases between them. Looking up the germline V gene (reference sequence) yields CDR1 GTSNPN and CDR2 SVGIG. The CDR3 covers 13 residues, taking in both the cysteine and the phenylalanine. Here the CDR3 DNA is all that survives: 39 bases in frame from base 1. This clone was recorded once. Its recognized antigen is unknown. There are no base qualities to consult, and no much larger clone falls within one base. In the same sample, other DNA sequences code for this CDR3. The study at large found these results: TCR sequences shared between patients were less clear than in mice, possibly partly because of HLA diversity in the patient population. Unlike mouse skin, which is dominated by gammadelta T cells, normal human skin has resident alphabeta T cells that are also sequenced, and this complicates analysis of the scalp TCR repertoire. Compared with normal scalp, lesional scalp, particularly in alopecia totalis/universalis, had higher clonality and more expanded CD8+ clones, which suggests antigenic drive.

Specimen: CD8+ T cells sorted from blood, collected at week 0. Recombination connected TRBV30 to TRBJ2-1; the D gene could be TRBD1 or TRBD2, each one agreeing over 5 bases. The TCR originated in a human donor with alopecia areata. The bases are TGTGCCTGGAGTGTGGGGGAAGGTAATGAGCAGTTCTTC. Protein translation: CAWSVGEGNEQFF.